The rows below give T cell receptor beta chains drawn from one sample of a study of blood T cell dynamics during melanoma immunotherapy. TCRdb keeps only in-frame clones here, not all; method: immunoSEQ multiplex PCR. The sample holds about 24,000 clones, around nine tenths seen once. The source material was blood, sampled from a patient treated with checkpoint blockade. The source is a human donor with melanoma. CDR3s include the opening cysteine and the closing phenylalanine or tryptophan. Each record gives: CDR3 length, clone size, J gene, D gene, V gene, CDR3 protein, CDR3 DNA. A D gene is named only where the DNA matches it firmly. Only some rows state a clone size, as once, few, many or a class for expanded clones.

15	.	TRBJ2-1	TRBD2	TRBV5-5	CASSLTSGAGNEQFF	TGTGCCAGCAGCTTGACTAGCGGAGCGGGCAATGAGCAGTTCTTC
14	few	TRBJ2-2	.	TRBV19	CASSIGRPPGELFF	TGTGCCAGTAGTATCGGGCGTCCTCCGGGGGAGCTGTTTTTT
16	.	TRBJ2-1	TRBD2	TRBV27	CASSPYTSGSSNEQFF	TGTGCCAGCAGTCCCTATACTAGCGGGAGTTCCAATGAGCAGTTCTTC
13	.	TRBJ1-4	.	TRBV18	CASSPQGTEKLFF	TGTGCCAGCTCACCCCAGGGGACTGAAAAACTGTTTTTT
15	.	TRBJ1-1	.	TRBV7-9	CASSILAGPNTEAFF	TGTGCCAGCAGCATCCTGGCAGGGCCGAACACTGAAGCTTTCTTT
15	.	TRBJ2-5	.	TRBV5-1	CASSSPGPQTGTQYF	TGCGCCAGCAGCTCTCCGGGTCCTCAAACCGGGACCCAGTACTTC
12	.	TRBJ2-2	.	TRBV5-1	CASSLFAGELFF	TGCGCCAGCAGCCTGTTTGCCGGGGAGCTGTTTTTT
19	.	TRBJ2-4	TRBD1	TRBV5-1	CASSPWTGPTPLAKNIQYF	TGCGCCAGCAGCCCCTGGACAGGGCCGACTCCACTAGCCAAAAACATTCAGTACTTC
14	.	TRBJ1-4	TRBD1	TRBV28	CASSPGTEYEKLFF	TGTGCCAGCAGTCCAGGGACAGAATATGAAAAACTGTTTTTT
15	few	TRBJ1-2	.	TRBV11-2	CASSPGIGEGYGYTF	TGTGCCAGCAGCCCCGGAATAGGGGAGGGCTATGGCTACACCTTC
15	.	TRBJ2-7	.	TRBV19	CASSMRADSSYEQYF	TGTGCCAGTAGTATGCGAGCGGATAGCTCCTACGAGCAGTACTTC
13	few	TRBJ2-7	TRBD2	TRBV6-6	CASRLAGVYEQYF	TGTGCCAGCAGACTAGCGGGAGTCTACGAGCAGTACTTC
17	.	TRBJ2-2	.	TRBV7-2	CASSNTLWTSSTGELFF	TGTGCCAGCAGCAACACCTTATGGACCTCGAGCACCGGGGAGCTGTTTTTT
16	.	TRBJ2-1	.	TRBV7-3	CASSSSSVRSYNEQFF	TGTGCCAGCAGCTCCTCTAGCGTTCGCTCCTACAATGAGCAGTTCTTC
14	.	TRBJ2-7	.	TRBV11-1	CASSTRLGAYEQYF	TGTGCCAGCAGCACGCGACTAGGAGCCTACGAGCAGTACTTC
14	.	TRBJ1-2	TRBD1	TRBV28	CASSLGTGNEGYTF	TGTGCCAGCAGTTTGGGGACAGGGAATGAAGGCTACACCTTC
15	.	TRBJ2-2	TRBD1	TRBV6-1	CASVRDRSYTGELFF	TGTGCCAGTGTCCGGGACAGGAGTTACACCGGGGAGCTGTTTTTT
19	.	TRBJ2-2	TRBD2	TRBV23-1	CASRGPGGATPANTGELFF	TGCGCCAGCAGAGGACCGGGAGGAGCAACCCCCGCGAACACCGGGGAGCTGTTTTTT
15	.	TRBJ2-7	TRBD2	TRBV7-8	CASSLGLAGPYEQYF	TGTGCCAGCAGCTTGGGGCTAGCGGGGCCCTACGAGCAGTACTTC
15	.	TRBJ2-7	TRBD2	TRBV19	CASSLRTSGAYEQYF	TGTGCCAGTAGTCTCCGGACTAGCGGGGCCTACGAGCAGTACTTC
13	.	TRBJ2-7	.	TRBV19	CASSIIGSDEQYF	TGTGCCAGTAGTATTATCGGGAGCGACGAGCAGTACTTC
14	.	TRBJ1-3	.	TRBV10-3	CAIGGGSSGNTIYF	TGTGCCATCGGGGGAGGGAGCTCTGGAAACACCATATATTTT
13	.	TRBJ1-1	.	TRBV25-1	CASSEEGNTEAFF	TGTGCCAGCAGTGAGGAGGGGAACACTGAAGCTTTCTTT
16	once	TRBJ2-1	TRBD2	TRBV2	CASSASGGLAINEQFF	TGTGCCAGCAGTGCCTCCGGGGGACTAGCGATCAATGAGCAGTTCTTC
14	.	TRBJ2-1	.	TRBV2	CASSGLRPPNEQFF	TGTGCCAGCAGTGGCTTGAGACCCCCCAATGAGCAGTTCTTC
17	few	TRBJ1-5	.	TRBV18	CASSSTPPLSGNQPQHF	TGTGCCAGCTCATCTACCCCACCGTTGTCCGGCAATCAGCCCCAGCATTTT
17	.	TRBJ2-4	.	TRBV19	CASSIGGWGVAKNIQYF	TGTGCCAGTAGTATAGGGGGGTGGGGCGTAGCCAAAAACATTCAGTACTTC
15	.	TRBJ2-2	TRBD1	TRBV5-8	CASRTGTVRTGELFF	TGTGCCAGCAGAACCGGGACAGTGAGAACCGGGGAGCTGTTTTTT
13	.	TRBJ2-7	.	TRBV7-2	CASSFRTDYEQYF	TGTGCCAGCAGCTTTAGGACAGACTACGAGCAGTACTTC
15	.	TRBJ2-5	.	TRBV5-1	CASSLAPRFQETQYF	TGCGCCAGCAGCTTGGCCCCTCGTTTTCAAGAGACCCAGTACTTC
13	.	TRBJ2-7	.	TRBV7-9	CASSLIGGPEQYF	TGTGCCAGCAGCTTAATAGGTGGGCCCGAGCAGTACTTC
15	.	TRBJ2-7	TRBD1	TRBV19	CASSITGTGPYEQYF	TGTGCCAGTAGTATAACCGGGACAGGACCCTACGAGCAGTACTTC
12	.	TRBJ1-2	.	TRBV28	CASSRELGGYTF	TGTGCCAGCAGTAGAGAGCTCGGCGGCTACACCTTC
12	.	TRBJ1-2	.	TRBV28	CATLRDEGGYTF	TGTGCCACTCTCCGGGACGAAGGGGGCTACACCTTC
16	.	TRBJ2-2	TRBD2	TRBV11-2	CASTKTTGGFTGELFF	TGTGCCAGCACCAAGACAACGGGAGGGTTCACCGGGGAGCTGTTTTTT
17	.	TRBJ2-3	.	TRBV4-1	CASSQGLRTDRTDTQYF	TGCGCCAGCAGCCAGGGACTCCGGACAGATCGCACAGATACGCAGTATTTT
12	.	TRBJ2-7	.	TRBV28	CASSLLPYEQYF	TGTGCCAGCAGCCTGCTACCCTACGAGCAGTACTTC
15	.	TRBJ2-7	TRBD1	TRBV25-1	CASSESRTGDYEQYF	TGTGCCAGCAGTGAATCAAGGACAGGGGACTACGAGCAGTACTTC
12	.	TRBJ2-5	.	TRBV5-1	CASSFRRETQYF	TGCGCCAGCAGCTTTCGGAGAGAGACCCAGTACTTC
13	.	TRBJ1-2	.	TRBV5-4	CASSPGRLYGYTF	TGTGCCAGCAGCCCCGGACGGCTCTATGGCTACACCTTC
14	few	TRBJ1-5	.	TRBV2	CASSATGTAQPQHF	TGTGCCAGCAGTGCCACCGGGACTGCTCAGCCCCAGCATTTT
14	once	TRBJ1-3	TRBD1	TRBV11-2	CASSQGANGNTIYF	TGTGCCAGCAGCCAGGGGGCTAATGGAAACACCATATATTTT
16	.	TRBJ2-7	TRBD2	TRBV4-2	CASSQEPRGSGNEQYF	TGTGCCAGCAGCCAGGAACCCCGGGGTAGCGGGAACGAGCAGTACTTC
15	.	TRBJ2-5	.	TRBV2	CASSETLTRSETQYF	TGTGCCAGCAGTGAAACCCTTACTAGGTCGGAGACCCAGTACTTC
17	.	TRBJ2-1	.	TRBV11-2	CASSSIGQRFWINEQFF	TGTGCCAGCAGCTCGATCGGACAAAGATTTTGGATCAATGAGCAGTTCTTC
13	.	TRBJ1-6	.	TRBV2	CASTLSRDSPLHF	TGTGCCAGCACTTTAAGCAGGGACTCACCCCTCCACTTT
15	once	TRBJ1-1	TRBD1	TRBV2	CASNDPRQGHTEAFF	TGTGCCAGCAATGACCCCCGACAGGGCCACACTGAAGCTTTCTTT
14	.	TRBJ2-6	.	TRBV15	CAAQDPSGANVLTF	TGTGCCGCACAAGACCCCTCTGGGGCCAACGTCCTGACTTTC